This T cell receptor (beta chain) emerged from a study of radiation and T cells in renal cell carcinoma. Time point given: blood 4 weeks post-SBRT, at nephrectomy. Stated treatment: 15 Gy SBRT to primary tumor, nephrectomy 4 weeks later. CDR1 is ENHRY and CDR2 is SYGVKD in the germline V gene. J was trimmed by 4 bases and V by 8 bases; bases with no gene match: 7. The CDR3 loop spans 14 amino acids. The repertoire was sequenced with immunoSEQ multiplex PCR; TCRdb's copy has only in-frame clones and lacks some. The sample has just under 150,000 clones; 86% are singletons. This TCR derives from a woman aged 50 to 60 with renal cell carcinoma. The starting material was blood, obtained from a patient whose treatment included radiotherapy and nephrectomy. This chain joins TRBV10-3 and TRBJ2-1, with 8 bases aligning to TRBD2. The CDR3 DNA is TGTGCCATCGGAGCTGGCGGGGGGTACAATGAGCAGTTCTTC. This encodes CAIGAGGGYNEQFF.